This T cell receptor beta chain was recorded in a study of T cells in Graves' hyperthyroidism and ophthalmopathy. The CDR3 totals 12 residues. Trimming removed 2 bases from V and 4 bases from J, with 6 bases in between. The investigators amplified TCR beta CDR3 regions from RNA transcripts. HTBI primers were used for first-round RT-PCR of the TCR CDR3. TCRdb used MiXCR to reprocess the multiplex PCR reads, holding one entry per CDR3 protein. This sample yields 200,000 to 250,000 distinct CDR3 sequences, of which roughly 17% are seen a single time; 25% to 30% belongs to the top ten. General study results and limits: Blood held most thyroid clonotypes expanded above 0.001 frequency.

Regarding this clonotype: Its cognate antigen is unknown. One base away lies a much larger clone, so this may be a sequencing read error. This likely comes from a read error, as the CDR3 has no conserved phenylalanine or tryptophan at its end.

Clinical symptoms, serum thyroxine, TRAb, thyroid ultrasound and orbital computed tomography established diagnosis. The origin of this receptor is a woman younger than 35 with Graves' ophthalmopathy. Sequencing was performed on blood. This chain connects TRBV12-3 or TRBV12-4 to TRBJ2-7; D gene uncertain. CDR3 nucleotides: TGTGCCAGCAGTTTAACTTCTTACGAGCAGTACCTC. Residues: CASSLTSYEQYL.